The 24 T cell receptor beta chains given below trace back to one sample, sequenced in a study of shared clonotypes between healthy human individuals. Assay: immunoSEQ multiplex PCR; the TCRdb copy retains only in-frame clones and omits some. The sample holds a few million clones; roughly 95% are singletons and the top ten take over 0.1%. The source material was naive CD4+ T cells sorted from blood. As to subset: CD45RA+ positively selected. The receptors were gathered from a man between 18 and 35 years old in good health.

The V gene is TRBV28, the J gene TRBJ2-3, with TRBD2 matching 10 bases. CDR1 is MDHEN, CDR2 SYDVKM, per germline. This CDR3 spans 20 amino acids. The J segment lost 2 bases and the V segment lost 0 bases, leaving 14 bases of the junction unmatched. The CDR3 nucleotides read TGTGCCAGCAGTTTATGGAAGGGGATTATAGGGACTAGCGACACAGATACGCAGTATTTT. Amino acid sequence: CASSLWKGIIGTSDTDTQYF.

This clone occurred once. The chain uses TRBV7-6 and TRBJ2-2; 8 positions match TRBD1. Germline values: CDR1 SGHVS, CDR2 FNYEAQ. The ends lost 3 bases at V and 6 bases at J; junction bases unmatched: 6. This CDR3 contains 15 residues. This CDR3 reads CASSLWQGAPGELFF. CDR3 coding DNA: TGTGCCAGCAGCTTGTGGCAGGGGGCGCCCGGGGAGCTGTTTTTT.

The CDR3 sequence: CASVFTGNSNQPQHF. DNA of the CDR3: TGTGCCAGTGTATTTACTGGGAATAGCAATCAGCCCCAGCATTTT. The chain employs TRBV7-2 and TRBJ1-5; D uncertain. CDR1 is SGHTA, CDR2 FQGNSA, per germline. CDR3 length: 15 residues. The V end was cut by 9 bases, the J end by 0 bases, with 15 bases between.

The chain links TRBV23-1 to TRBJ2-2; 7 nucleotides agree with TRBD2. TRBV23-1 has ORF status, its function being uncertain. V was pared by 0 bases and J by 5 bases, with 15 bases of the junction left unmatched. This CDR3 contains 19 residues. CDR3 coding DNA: TGCGCCAGCAGTCAATCCTCATCGGGGAGCGGGGTTCTTACCGGGGAGCTGTTTTTT. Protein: CASSQSSSGSGVLTGELFF.

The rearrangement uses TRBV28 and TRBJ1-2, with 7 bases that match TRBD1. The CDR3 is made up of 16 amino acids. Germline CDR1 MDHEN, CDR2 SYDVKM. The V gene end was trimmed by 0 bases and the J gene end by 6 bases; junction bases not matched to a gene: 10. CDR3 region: CASSLWDRNSPHGYTF. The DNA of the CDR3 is TGTGCCAGCAGTTTATGGGACAGGAACTCCCCGCATGGCTACACCTTC.

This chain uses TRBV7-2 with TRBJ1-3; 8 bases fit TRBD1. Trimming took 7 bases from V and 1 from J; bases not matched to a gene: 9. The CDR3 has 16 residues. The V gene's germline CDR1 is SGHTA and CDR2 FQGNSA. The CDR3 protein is CASTRDRGVSGNTIYF. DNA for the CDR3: TGTGCCAGCACTCGTGACAGGGGCGTATCTGGAAACACCATATATTTT. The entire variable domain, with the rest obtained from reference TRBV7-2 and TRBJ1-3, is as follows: GAGVSQSPSNKVTEKGKDVELRCDPISGHTALYWYRQSLGQGLEFLIYFQGNSAPDKSGLPSDRFSAERTGGSVSTLTIQRTQQEDSAVYLCASTRDRGVSGNTIYFGEGSWLTVV.

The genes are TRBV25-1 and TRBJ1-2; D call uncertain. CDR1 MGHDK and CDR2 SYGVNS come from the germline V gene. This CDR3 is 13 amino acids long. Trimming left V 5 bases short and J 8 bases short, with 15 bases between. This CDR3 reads CASSPAGSQGYTF. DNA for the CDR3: TGTGCCAGCAGTCCCGCGGGATCCCAAGGCTACACCTTC.

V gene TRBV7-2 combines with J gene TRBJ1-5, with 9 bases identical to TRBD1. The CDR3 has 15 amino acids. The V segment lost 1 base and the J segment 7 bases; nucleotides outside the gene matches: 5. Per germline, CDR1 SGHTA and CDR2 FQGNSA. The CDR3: CASSLEQGARQPQHF. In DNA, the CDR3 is TGTGCCAGCAGCTTAGAACAGGGGGCGAGACAGCCCCAGCATTTT.

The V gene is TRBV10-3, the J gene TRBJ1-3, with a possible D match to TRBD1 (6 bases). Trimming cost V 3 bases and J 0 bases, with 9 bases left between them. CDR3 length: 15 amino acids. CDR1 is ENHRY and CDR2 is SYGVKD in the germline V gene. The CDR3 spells CAISDGGLSGNTIYF. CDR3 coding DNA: TGTGCCATCAGTGATGGGGGGCTCTCTGGAAACACCATATATTTT.

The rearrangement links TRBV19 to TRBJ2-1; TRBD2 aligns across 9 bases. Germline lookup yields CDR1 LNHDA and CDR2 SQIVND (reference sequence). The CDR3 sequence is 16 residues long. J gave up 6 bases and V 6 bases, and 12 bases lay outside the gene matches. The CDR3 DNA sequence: TGTGCCAGTAGCCAGAATTGGGGACTAGCCGGCAATGAGCAGTTCTTC. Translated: CASSQNWGLAGNEQFF.

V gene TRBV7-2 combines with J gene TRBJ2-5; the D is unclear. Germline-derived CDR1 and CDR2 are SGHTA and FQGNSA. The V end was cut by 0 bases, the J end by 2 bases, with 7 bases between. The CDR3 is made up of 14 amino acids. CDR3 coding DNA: TGTGCCAGCAGCTTAGCGCAAATACAAGAGACCCAGTACTTC. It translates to CASSLAQIQETQYF.

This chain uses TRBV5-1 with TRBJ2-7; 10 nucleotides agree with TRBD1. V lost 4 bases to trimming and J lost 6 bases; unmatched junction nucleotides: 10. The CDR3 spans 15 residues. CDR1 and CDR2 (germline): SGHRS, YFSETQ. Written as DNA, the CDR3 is TGCGCCAGCAGCAGCGGACAGGGGGGTACGGTCGAGCAGTACTTC. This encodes CASSSGQGGTVEQYF.

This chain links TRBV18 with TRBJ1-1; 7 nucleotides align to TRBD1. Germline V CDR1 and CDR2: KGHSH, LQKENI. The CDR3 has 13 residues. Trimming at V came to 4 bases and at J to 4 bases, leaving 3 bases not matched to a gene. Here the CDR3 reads CASSQGAVTEAFF. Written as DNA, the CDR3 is TGTGCCAGCTCACAGGGGGCGGTCACTGAAGCTTTCTTT.

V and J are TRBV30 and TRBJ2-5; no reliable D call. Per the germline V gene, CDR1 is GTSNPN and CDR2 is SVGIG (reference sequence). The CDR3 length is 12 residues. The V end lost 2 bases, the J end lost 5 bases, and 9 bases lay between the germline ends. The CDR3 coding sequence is TGTGCCTGGAGTCTTCATAGTGAGACCCAGTACTTC. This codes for CAWSLHSETQYF.

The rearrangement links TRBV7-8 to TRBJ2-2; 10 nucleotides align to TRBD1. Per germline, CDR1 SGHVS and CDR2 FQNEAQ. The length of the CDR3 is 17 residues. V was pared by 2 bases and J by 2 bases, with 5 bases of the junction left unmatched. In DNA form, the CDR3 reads TGTGCCAGCAGCTTATCAAGACAGGGGGCCAACACCGGGGAGCTGTTTTTT. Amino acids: CASSLSRQGANTGELFF. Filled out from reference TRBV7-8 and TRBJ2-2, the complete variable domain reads GAGVSQSPRYKVAKRGQDVALRCDPISGHVSLFWYQQALGQGPEFLTYFQNEAQLDKSGLPSDRFFAERPEGSVSTLKIQRTQQEDSAVYLCASSLSRQGANTGELFFGEGSRLTVL.

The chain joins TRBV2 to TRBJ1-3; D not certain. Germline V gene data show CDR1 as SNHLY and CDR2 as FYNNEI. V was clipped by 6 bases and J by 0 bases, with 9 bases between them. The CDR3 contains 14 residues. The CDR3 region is CASRWTDSGNTIYF. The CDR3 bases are TGTGCCAGCAGATGGACGGACTCTGGAAACACCATATATTTT.

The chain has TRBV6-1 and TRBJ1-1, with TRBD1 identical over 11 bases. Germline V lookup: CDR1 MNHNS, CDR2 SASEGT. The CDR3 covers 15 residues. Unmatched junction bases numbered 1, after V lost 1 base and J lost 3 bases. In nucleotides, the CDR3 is TGTGCCAGCAGTGAAGGGACAGGGGGCGACACTGAAGCTTTCTTT. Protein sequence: CASSEGTGGDTEAFF.

CDR3 bases: TGTGCCAGCAGTTATGCAGGCATCTACGAGCAGTACTTC. Translated: CASSYAGIYEQYF. The chain joins TRBV6-6 to TRBJ2-7; D call uncertain. Germline CDR1 is MNHNY and CDR2 is SVGAGI (reference sequence). V lost 3 bases to trimming and J lost 3 bases, with 9 bases between them. This CDR3 has 13 amino acids.

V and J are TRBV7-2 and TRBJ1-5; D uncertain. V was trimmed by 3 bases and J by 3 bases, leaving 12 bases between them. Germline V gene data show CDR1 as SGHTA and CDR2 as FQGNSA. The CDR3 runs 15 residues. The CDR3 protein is CASSFVWADNQPQHF. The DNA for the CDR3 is TGTGCCAGCAGCTTTGTGTGGGCAGACAATCAGCCCCAGCATTTT.

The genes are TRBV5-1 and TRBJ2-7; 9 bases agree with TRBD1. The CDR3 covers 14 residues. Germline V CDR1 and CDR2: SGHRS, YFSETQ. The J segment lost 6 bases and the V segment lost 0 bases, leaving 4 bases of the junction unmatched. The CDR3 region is CASSLGTGEIEQYF. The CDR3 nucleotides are TGCGCCAGCAGCTTGGGGACAGGGGAGATCGAGCAGTACTTC.

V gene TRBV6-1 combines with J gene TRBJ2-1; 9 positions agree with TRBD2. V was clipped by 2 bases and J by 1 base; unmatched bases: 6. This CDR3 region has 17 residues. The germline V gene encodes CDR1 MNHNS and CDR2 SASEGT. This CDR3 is CASSETRGGESYNEQFF. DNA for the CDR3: TGTGCCAGCAGTGAAACCCGCGGGGGGGAGTCCTACAATGAGCAGTTCTTC.

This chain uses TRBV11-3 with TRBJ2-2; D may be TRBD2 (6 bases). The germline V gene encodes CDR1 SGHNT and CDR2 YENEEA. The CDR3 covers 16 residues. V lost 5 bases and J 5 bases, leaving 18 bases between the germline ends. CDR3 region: CASSPRGIGRTGELFF. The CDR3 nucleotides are TGTGCCAGCAGCCCTCGGGGGATTGGTAGGACCGGGGAGCTGTTTTTT.

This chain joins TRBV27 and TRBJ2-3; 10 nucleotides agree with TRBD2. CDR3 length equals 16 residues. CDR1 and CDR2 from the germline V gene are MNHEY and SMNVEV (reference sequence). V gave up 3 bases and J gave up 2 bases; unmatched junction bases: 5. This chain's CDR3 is CASSFSTSGYTDTQYF. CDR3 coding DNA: TGTGCCAGCAGTTTCTCGACTAGCGGGTACACAGATACGCAGTATTTT.

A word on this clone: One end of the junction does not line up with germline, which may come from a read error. Here the CDR3 DNA reads TGTGCCAGCAGCGTAGCGGGGGTCGGGACCCAGTACTTC. It codes for CASSVAGVGTQYF. The V call is TRBV7-9, the J call TRBJ2-5, with 9 bases aligning to TRBD2. Germline V gives CDR1 SEHNR, CDR2 FQNEAQ (reference sequence). The CDR3 consists of 13 residues. Based on the CDR3 plus reference TRBV7-9 and TRBJ2-5, the full variable domain is DTGVSQNPRHKITKRGQNVTFRCDPISEHNRLYWYRQTLGQGPEFLTYFQNEAQLEKSRLLSDRFSAERPKGSFSTLEIQRTEQGDSAMYLCASSVAGVGTQYFGPGTRLLVL.